A selection of T cell receptor beta chains follows, all from one sample in a study of lung T cells in sarcoidosis with Löfgren's syndrome. TCRdb ran MiXCR on the reads and lists one entry per CDR3 protein. The sample has more than 950 distinct CDR3 sequences, about 23% seen once. Material for sequencing was CD4+ T cells from PBMCs. The receptor source for this set is a human donor with sarcoidosis (Löfgren's syndrome or another form), or a control subject (not recorded which). The CDR3 runs from the conserved cysteine through the conserved F or W. Each record gives: clone size, J gene, V gene, D gene, CDR3 DNA, CDR3 protein. The D gene is left open where the match is weak. A clone size is listed for some rows: how often the clone was seen (once, few, many), or a class if it is expanded.

>medium-sized|TRBJ2-3|TRBV18|.
TGTGCCAGCTCACCCCTAGGTTTGGGCACAGATACGCAGTATTTT
CASSPLGLGTDTQYF
>large|TRBJ2-3|TRBV20-1|.
TGCAGTGCTAGAGGTACTCCAGGTGTCGCAGATACGCAGTATTTT
CSARGTPGVADTQYF
>medium-sized|TRBJ2-2|TRBV3-1|TRBD2
TGTGCCAGCAGCCTCTCCGGACTAGTCGGGGAGCTGTTTTTT
CASSLSGLVGELFF
>.|TRBJ1-1|TRBV20-1|.
TGCAGTGCTAGAGATTCGAGTACAGTGAACACTGGAGCTTCCTTT
CSARDSSTVNTGASF
>.|TRBJ2-7|TRBV7-9|.
TGTGTCGGCGGGGACAGCCCCGACGAGCGGTACTTC
CVGGDSPDERYF
>large|TRBJ2-1|TRBV6-6|.
TGTGCCAGCAGTTACTCGGGAGGCTACAATGAGCAGTTCTTC
CASSYSGGYNEQFF
>medium-sized|TRBJ2-2|TRBV7-2|.
TGTGCCAGCAGCTTAAACAGAAACACCGGGGAGCTGTTTTTT
CASSLNRNTGELFF
>few|TRBJ1-1|TRBV30|.
TGTGCCTGGAGCCCGGATCGGGCGAACACTGAAGCTTTCTTT
CAWSPDRANTEAFF
>medium-sized|TRBJ2-1|TRBV5-1|.
TGCGCCAGCAGCTCGGACCCTGACAATGAGCAGTTCTTC
CASSSDPDNEQFF
>medium-sized|TRBJ2-7|TRBV18|TRBD1
TGTGCCAGCTCACAATCGGGACAGGGGGACGAGCAGTACTTC
CASSQSGQGDEQYF
>few|TRBJ2-7|TRBV5-1|.
TGCGCCAGCAGCTTAACAGGGAAGCGGGGCTACGAGCAGTACTTC
CASSLTGKRGYEQYF
>once|TRBJ2-7|TRBV12-3/TRBV12-4|.
TGTGCCCGCAGCTCGCCCGGGTCGCGCCGATCCTACGAGCAGTACTTC
CARSSPGSRRSYEQYF
>.|TRBJ2-1|TRBV20-1|.
TGCAGTGCTAGAGGTGGGGGCGGCTACAATGAGCAGCTCTTC
CSARGGGGYNEQLF
>.|TRBJ2-1|TRBV14|TRBD1
TGTGCCAGCAGCCTTGGGACAGGGGCCTACAATGAGCGGTTCTTC
CASSLGTGAYNERFF
>.|TRBJ2-2|TRBV20-1|.
TGCAGCGCTAGACAAACGGGGGCCGGGGAGCTGCTTTTT
CSARQTGAGELLF
>large|TRBJ1-2|TRBV15|TRBD1
TGTGCCACCAGCAGAGTCGACAGGGGAGCGAGTGGCTACACCTTC
CATSRVDRGASGYTF
>large|TRBJ2-1|TRBV6-6|.
TGTGCCAGCAGTTACTCGTTTCTACCCAGCTCCTACAATGAGCAGTTCTTC
CASSYSFLPSSYNEQFF
>.|TRBJ2-3|TRBV20-1|.
TGCAGTGCTGGAGTAGAGACGGGCACAGATACGCAGTATTTT
CSAGVETGTDTQYF
>medium-sized|TRBJ2-3|TRBV10-3|.
TGTGCCATCAGTGAGCAGGACACAGATACGCAGTATTTT
CAISEQDTDTQYF
>medium-sized|TRBJ2-3|TRBV29-1|TRBD2
TGCAGCGTTGCCCGACTAGCGGGACCCCTGAATACGCAGTATTTT
CSVARLAGPLNTQYF
>few|TRBJ1-5|TRBV12-3/TRBV12-4|.
TGTGCCAGCAGTTTCTCCCAGACAGCAAATCAGCCCCAGCATTTT
CASSFSQTANQPQHF
>medium-sized|TRBJ1-1|TRBV7-2|.
TGTGCCAGCAGCTCCCACGAGGGGACGGAAGCTTTCTTT
CASSSHEGTEAFF
>hyperexpanded|TRBJ1-3|TRBV20-1|.
TGCAGTGCTGCGGTAAACTCTGGAAACACCATATATTTT
CSAAVNSGNTIYF
>large|TRBJ2-4|TRBV20-1|.
TGCGGTGCGGTACCTAGGAACATTCAGTACTTC
CGAVPRNIQYF
>large|TRBJ2-1|TRBV20-1|.
TGCAGTGCTAGCGGGGGCCCACAGAATGAGCAGTTCTTC
CSASGGPQNEQFF
>medium-sized|TRBJ2-1|TRBV18|.
TGTGCCAGCTCACCCCTCAGTAGGTCCTACAATGAGCAGTTCTTC
CASSPLSRSYNEQFF
>medium-sized|TRBJ2-3|TRBV7-9|.
TGTGCCAGCAGCGCCGGACTCGACCTTAGCACAGATACGCAGTATTTT
CASSAGLDLSTDTQYF
>medium-sized|TRBJ2-2|TRBV2|.
TGTGCCACCAGTCAGAACACCGGGGAGCTGTTTTTT
CATSQNTGELFF
>few|TRBJ2-7|TRBV12-3/TRBV12-4|.
TGTGCCAGCAGCTCGCCCGGGTCGCGCCGATCCTACGAGCAGTACTTC
CASSSPGSRRSYEQYF
>medium-sized|TRBJ2-1|TRBV7-2|TRBD2
TGTGCCAGCAGCCCCGTAGCGGGAGGAGGGTATGAGCAGTTCTTC
CASSPVAGGGYEQFF
>many|TRBJ2-2|TRBV9|TRBD2
TGTGCCAGCAGCGTAGCTACAAGGGGGACTAGCGGGGGCACCGGGGAGCTGTTTTTT
CASSVATRGTSGGTGELFF
>medium-sized|TRBJ2-7|TRBV11-2|.
TGTGCCAGCAGCGGGGGGTACGAGCAGTACTTC
CASSGGYEQYF
>medium-sized|TRBJ2-3|TRBV4-1|.
TGCGCCAGCAGCCTCAGCCAGGGTCCAGATACGCAGTATTTT
CASSLSQGPDTQYF
>medium-sized|TRBJ2-5|TRBV4-2|TRBD1
TGTGCCAGCAGCCAACCCATAGGGACAGATCAAGAGACCCAGTACTTC
CASSQPIGTDQETQYF
>medium-sized|TRBJ2-6|TRBV19|.
TGTGCCACCGGGGGAGAGGGGGCCAACGTCCTGACTTTC
CATGGEGANVLTF
>medium-sized|TRBJ2-1|TRBV29-1|.
TGCAGCACCATGCGGGCTACTAATGAGCAGTTCTTC
CSTMRATNEQFF
>medium-sized|TRBJ2-1|TRBV3-1|.
TGTGCCAGCAGCCAAGCGTGGAGTGGTGAGCAGTTCTTC
CASSQAWSGEQFF
>medium-sized|TRBJ2-5|TRBV20-1|.
TGCAGTGCTACTAGGGGTAAAGAGACCCAGTACTTC
CSATRGKETQYF
>medium-sized|TRBJ2-2|TRBV4-3|.
TGCGCCAGCAGCCAAGAGTTGGGACCTTACACCGGGGAGCTGTTTTTT
CASSQELGPYTGELFF
>medium-sized|TRBJ1-1|TRBV3-1|.
TGTGCCAGCAGCCAAGATTACAGCAGTAACACTGAAGCTTTCTTT
CASSQDYSSNTEAFF
>large|TRBJ2-1|TRBV20-1|TRBD2
TGCAGTGCTAGTGATGCCGGGCTAGCGGGAGTCGGTGAGCAGTTCTTC
CSASDAGLAGVGEQFF
>medium-sized|TRBJ2-3|TRBV19|.
TGTGCCAGTAGTCCCGCCCAAGATACGCAGTATTTT
CASSPAQDTQYF
>medium-sized|TRBJ2-1|TRBV19|.
TGTGCCAGTAGTCATCGACAGGCCCGGGATGAGCAGTTCTTC
CASSHRQARDEQFF
>large|TRBJ2-2|TRBV20-1|.
TGCAGTGCTAGGTCCGGAACAAACACCGGGGAGCTGTTTTTT
CSARSGTNTGELFF
>large|TRBJ1-6|TRBV6-1|TRBD1
TGTGCCTCCCGTCCCGGGACAGGGACAGATAATTCACCCCTCCACTTT
CASRPGTGTDNSPLHF
>medium-sized|TRBJ2-2|TRBV2|.
TGTGCCAGCAGTGATAGAAGACAGGTGAACGGCGGGGAGCTGTTTTTT
CASSDRRQVNGGELFF
>.|TRBJ1-2|TRBV28|TRBD1
TGTGCCAGCAGTTTCGGGACAGGGGGGGTAAACTATGACTACACCTTC
CASSFGTGGVNYDYTF
>medium-sized|TRBJ2-5|TRBV2|.
TGTGCCAGCAGTGTGAGGGCAGAGACCCAGTACTTC
CASSVRAETQYF
>many|TRBJ2-7|TRBV10-3|.
TGTGCCATCACACCCGATAAAACCTACGAGCAGTACTTC
CAITPDKTYEQYF
>medium-sized|TRBJ2-7|TRBV3-1|.
TGTGCCAGCAGCCACAGGGGCGAGGCCGAGCAGTACTTC
CASSHRGEAEQYF
>medium-sized|TRBJ1-2|TRBV28|.
TGTGCCAGCAGTTTAAAGACTTATTATGGCTACACCTTC
CASSLKTYYGYTF
>many|TRBJ2-3|TRBV4-1|.
TGCGCCAGCAGCCAATACGCGACAGATACGCAGTATTTT
CASSQYATDTQYF
>.|TRBJ1-2|TRBV9|.
TGTGCCAGCGGCGTAGGCAGCAGCAACTATAGCTACACCTTC
CASGVGSSNYSYTF
>.|TRBJ2-1|TRBV7-2|TRBD1
TGTGCCAGAAGCTTAGTAGTGACAGGGAATGATGGGCAGTTCTTC
CARSLVVTGNDGQFF
>large|TRBJ2-7|TRBV6-1|.
TGTACCAGCAGTCCCGTGGGGGGCGAGCAGTACTTC
CTSSPVGGEQYF
>large|TRBJ2-3|TRBV6-1|.
TGTGCCAGTTCCGTTGCAGGGGCCAGGGATACGCAGTATTTT
CASSVAGARDTQYF